The present T cell receptor beta chain was sequenced within a study of OX40 agonist ivuxolimab in advanced cancers. Study-wide background: Patients got intravenous ivuxolimab at 0.01 to 10 mg/kg every 2 weeks. Study observations and caveats: Researchers report that CD8+ T cells had, on average, more expanded clones than CD4+. People who partly responded at 0.1-3.0 mg/kg had some of the least clonal expansion seen.

Some clones are missing from TCRdb's copy, which holds only in-frame ones; the method was immunoSEQ multiplex PCR. The data show about 63,000 clones, less than 90% seen once. V was pared by 3 bases and J by 3 bases, with 4 bases of the junction left unmatched. Germline V gene data show CDR1 as MDHEN and CDR2 as SYDVKM. The length of the CDR3 is 14 residues. As to this clone: Its antigen is unknown.

The receptor was isolated from an adult with an advanced solid tumor such as melanoma, head and neck, liver or kidney cancer. The chain joins TRBV28 to TRBJ2-5; 7 bases align to TRBD2. Material: CD4+ or CD8+ T cells sorted from blood, obtained in a trial of the OX40 agonist ivuxolimab. The CDR3 nucleotides are TGTGCCAGCAGTTTCCGGGAGGTCAAAGAGACCCAGTACTTC. It translates to CASSFREVKETQYF. Full variable domain (outside the CDR3, taken from reference TRBV28 and TRBJ2-5): DVKVTQSSRYLVKRTGEKVFLECVQDMDHENMFWYRQDPGLGLRLIYFSYDVKMKEKGDIPEGYSVSREKKERFSLILESASTNQTSMYLCASSFREVKETQYFGPGTRLLVL.